This TCR beta chain was identified in a study of blood T cells in healthy people across ages. This clonotype was detected only a few times. Sample-barcoded 5' priming and a J-beta primer mix drove a second PCR of 7 to 11 cycles. Each cDNA molecule was tagged by a template-switch adaptor with 12 random nucleotides. TCRdb fed the 5' RACE reads into MiXCR, producing one record per CDR3 protein. Of around 990,000 distinct CDR3 sequences in the sample, under 30% were seen once. From germline, CDR1 is KGHDR and CDR2 SFDVKD. This CDR3 has 13 residues. These records were also assigned to another study, of T cells of mothers and their children. That work states: Amplification in the second PCR used the M1S primer, which added sample barcodes and 2-4 random nucleotides.

The V call is TRBV24-1, the J call TRBJ2-7; D is ambiguous. The tail of the sequence fits TRBJ2-5 better, so the J call may be wrong. This TCR came from a girl aged 2-10 years in good health. Sequencing was performed on blood. The CDR3 bases are TGTGCCACCAGTGATTTGTGGGAAGAGACCCAGTACTTC. Translation gives CATSDLWEETQYF.